One sample yielded the 26 T cell receptor beta chains listed below, sequenced in a study of T-cell memory formation after mild COVID-19 (dated by TCRdb to about 2021). The receptor library was made with 5' RACE. Instrument used: Illumina NovaSeq 6000. TCRdb handled the public reads itself, with Q25 trimming in fastp and clone calling in MiXCR, and kept productive beta chains. Records with the same CDR3 protein are collapsed into one entry carrying the most frequent genes and DNA. For this sample the table gives under 300,000 distinct CDR3 sequences, of which roughly 18% were detected only once. Of the sample, about 23% is held by the ten largest clones. Material: PBMCs or a T cell subset sorted from them (not recorded which). These receptors originate from a man aged 18 to 30 who had mild COVID-19 (a few samples of this study predate the infection). The sample titles of this study are shuffled in the database, so cell type and time point are left out; the donor was told from shared clones.

This clonotype was seen only a few times. The chain employs TRBV6-1 and TRBJ2-2; D may correspond to TRBD1 or TRBD2 (7 bases each). The CDR3 totals 14 residues. V lost 3 bases and J 6 bases, leaving 11 bases between the germline ends. In germline, CDR1 is MNHNS, CDR2 SASEGT. CDR3 DNA: TGTGCCAGCAGTGAGGGAGGGGGCGCCGGGGAGCTGTTTTTT. This sequence encodes CASSEGGGAGELFF.

The table lists this clonotype with a few counts. The chain couples TRBV5-1 to TRBJ2-1, with D unclear. With 1 base removed from V and 9 bases from J, the gap between germline ends came to 11 bases. There are 13 residues in the CDR3. Per the germline V gene, CDR1 is SGHRS and CDR2 is YFSETQ. The CDR3 DNA is TGCGCCAGCAGCTTGTCAGAGGTCGCTGAGCAGTTCTTC. This sequence encodes CASSLSEVAEQFF.

In this sample, this clonotype turned up a few times. The rearrangement uses TRBV10-2 and TRBJ2-7; D is unresolved. Germline V gene lookup returns CDR1 WSHSY and CDR2 SAAADI. V was clipped by 0 bases and J by 6 bases, with 9 bases between them. The CDR3 is made up of 13 amino acids. The CDR3: CASSESRKGEQYF. CDR3 DNA: TGCGCCAGCAGTGAGTCTCGGAAAGGCGAGCAGTACTTC.

This clonotype was counted a few times. The chain is built from TRBV4-3 and TRBJ2-1; TRBD1 or TRBD2 may be the D gene (5 bases each). Germline assignment: CDR1 LGHNA and CDR2 YSLEER. This CDR3 has 16 residues. V was pared by 2 bases and J by 8 bases, with 19 bases between. CDR3 loop: CASSQPGTTPPDEQFF. The CDR3 coding sequence is TGCGCCAGCAGCCAACCCGGGACCACCCCGCCGGATGAGCAGTTCTTC.

A few counts support this clonotype. The V and J genes are TRBV12-3 or TRBV12-4 and TRBJ1-3; TRBD1 is a possible D gene (5 bases). V lost 6 bases and J lost 1, with 13 bases in between. The CDR3 runs to 15 residues. CDR3 bases: TGTGCCAGCAGCCCCGGGGCGGTTTCTGGAAACACCATATATTTT. Residues: CASSPGAVSGNTIYF.

The rearrangement links TRBV6-5 to TRBJ1-1, with D possibly TRBD1 on 5 matching bases. Germline CDR1 is MNHEY and CDR2 is SVGAGI. The ends were cut back, 2 bases at V and 0 bases at J, with 13 bases in the middle. This CDR3 has 16 residues. The CDR3 coding sequence is TGTGCCAGCAGTTACCCACGGAGGGGTGTGAACACTGAAGCTTTCTTT. Protein product: CASSYPRRGVNTEAFF.

V is TRBV29-1 and J is TRBJ1-1, with D perhaps TRBD1 (5 bases). Germline lookup yields CDR1 SQVTM and CDR2 ANQGSEA. The CDR3 extends over 12 amino acids. V lost 7 bases and J lost 7, with 16 bases in between. CDR3 sequence reads: CSADRGTFEAFF. CDR3 DNA: TGCAGCGCCGATCGGGGGACCTTTGAAGCTTTCTTT.

This clonotype has only a few counts. The chain links TRBV3-1 to TRBJ1-3; perhaps TRBD1 as D (5 bases). V lost 4 bases, J lost 7 bases, and 14 bases lay in between. The germline V gene encodes CDR1 LGHDT and CDR2 YNNKEL (reference sequence). CDR3 length: 14 amino acids. CDR3 protein: CASSRAGYGNTIYF. CDR3 sequence (DNA): TGTGCCAGCAGCCGAGCAGGGTACGGGAACACCATATATTTT.

This clonotype was recorded a few times. CDR3 protein: CATSRVRGMGSPLHF. The CDR3 DNA follows: TGTGCCACCAGCAGAGTACGGGGAATGGGCTCACCCCTCCACTTT. The gene calls are TRBV15 and TRBJ1-6, with D hard to call. The CDR3 length is 15 residues. The V end was cut by 1 base, the J end by 10 bases, with 14 bases between. Germline V gene lookup returns CDR1 LNHNV and CDR2 YYDKDF (reference sequence). Supplemented by reference TRBV15 and TRBJ1-6, the full variable domain reads DAMVIQNPRYQVTQFGKPVTLSCSQTLNHNVMYWYQQKSSQAPKLLFHYYDKDFNNEADTPDNFQSRRPNTSFCFLDIRSPGLGDTAMYLCATSRVRGMGSPLHFGNGTRLTVT.

This clonotype has only a few counts. The chain carries TRBV6-5 and TRBJ1-6; D not resolved. The CDR3 runs to 17 residues. Per germline, CDR1 MNHEY and CDR2 SVGAGI. Trimming removed 0 bases at V and 1 base at J, with 10 bases between. Here the CDR3 DNA reads TGTGCCAGCAGTTACTCGATACCGAATTCCTATAATTCACCCCTCCACTTT. Amino acid sequence: CASSYSIPNSYNSPLHF.

The V and J genes are TRBV11-2 and TRBJ2-2, with 7 bases fitting TRBD2. V shed 0 bases, J shed 2 bases, and the junction held 6 bases outside the gene matches. Germline V gene sequence: CDR1 SGHAT, CDR2 FQNNGV. The CDR3 totals 17 residues. CDR3 region: CASSLDPSGLNTGELFF. In nucleotides, the CDR3 is TGTGCCAGCAGCTTAGATCCATCGGGACTAAACACCGGGGAGCTGTTTTTT.

The genes are TRBV12-3 or TRBV12-4 and TRBJ2-3; D is tentatively TRBD1 or TRBD2 (5 bases each). Trimming stripped 3 bases from V and 7 bases from J, with 20 bases between. This CDR3 contains 16 residues. CDR3 nucleotides: TGTGCCAGCAGTTTTCTCATCCTAGGGGAGCAAAATACGCAGTATTTT. Its protein product is CASSFLILGEQNTQYF.

The sample holds a few counts of this clonotype. This CDR3 is CASSYRTGSLNTEAFF. The DNA of the CDR3 is TGTGCCAGCAGTTATCGGACAGGGTCCCTTAACACTGAAGCTTTCTTT. The chain combines TRBV6-5 with TRBJ1-1; 8 bases map to TRBD1. Germline trimming cut 3 bases from V and 2 bases from J; bases unmatched to any gene: 8. The CDR3 spans 16 residues. Germline values: CDR1 MNHEY, CDR2 SVGAGI.

This clonotype was counted only a few times. The chain is built from TRBV12-3 or TRBV12-4 and TRBJ1-6, with 7 bases lining up with TRBD1. V lost 4 bases to trimming and J lost 13 bases; unmatched junction nucleotides: 7. The CDR3 spans 13 residues. DNA of the CDR3: TGTGCCAGCAGTTCGACAGGGAAGGCTCCCCTCCACTTT. This codes for CASSSTGKAPLHF.

This clonotype occurred a few times. This chain connects TRBV7-9 to TRBJ2-5; weak D call: TRBD2 (7 bases). The CDR3 runs to 16 residues. The V and J ends lost 7 bases and 3 bases respectively, with 21 bases between them. The germline gives CDR1 SEHNR, CDR2 FQNEAQ (reference sequence). The CDR3 sequence is CASTPPGAGAKETQYF. DNA for the CDR3: TGTGCCAGCACCCCACCGGGGGCGGGGGCGAAAGAGACCCAGTACTTC. Full variable domain (rest looked up from reference TRBV7-9 and TRBJ2-5): DTGVSQNPRHKITKRGQNVTFRCDPISEHNRLYWYRQTLGQGPEFLTYFQNEAQLEKSRLLSDRFSAERPKGSFSTLEIQRTEQGDSAMYLCASTPPGAGAKETQYFGPGTRLLVL.

This clonotype was seen just once. This chain connects TRBV7-2 to TRBJ2-2; 7 positions agree with TRBD2. CDR1 and CDR2 (germline): SGHTA, FQGNSA. The junction had 7 bases not matched to a gene; V was cut back by 0 bases and J by 6 bases. The CDR3 sequence is 16 residues long. The CDR3 loop reads CASSLAGGYFAGELFF. In DNA form, the CDR3 reads TGTGCCAGCAGCTTAGCCGGGGGGTATTTTGCCGGGGAGCTGTTTTTT.

This clonotype was seen a few times. V usage is TRBV7-2 and J usage is TRBJ2-1, with D perhaps matching TRBD2 (6 bases). Trimming removed 8 bases at V and 4 bases at J, with 15 bases between. Germline CDR1 SGHTA, CDR2 FQGNSA. The CDR3 covers 14 residues. The CDR3 DNA reads TGTGCCAGCGGGAGCCCCGGGGGATACAATGAGCAGTTCTTC. Translating it yields CASGSPGGYNEQFF.

The sample holds one count of this clonotype. The chain uses TRBV19 and TRBJ1-6, with TRBD1 identical over 8 bases. Germline CDR1 and CDR2: LNHDA and SQIVND (reference sequence). The V gene end was trimmed by 6 bases and the J gene end by 6 bases; junction bases not matched to a gene: 4. The CDR3 is 14 residues long. CDR3 protein: CASRNTGGNSPLHF. The CDR3 region has the DNA TGTGCCAGTAGGAACACAGGGGGTAATTCACCCCTCCACTTT.

This clonotype has more than one count but fewer than ten. The chain recombines TRBV7-2 with TRBJ2-5; 7 bases agree with TRBD2. This CDR3 has 15 amino acids. The V gene end was trimmed by 3 bases and the J gene end by 0 bases; junction bases not matched to a gene: 4. CDR1 SGHTA and CDR2 FQGNSA come from the germline V gene. The CDR3, as DNA: TGTGCCAGCAGCTTTCGGCTAGCGGACCAAGAGACCCAGTACTTC. Translation gives CASSFRLADQETQYF. The variable domain in full, with the rest retrieved from reference TRBV7-2 and TRBJ2-5, is GAGVSQSPSNKVTEKGKDVELRCDPISGHTALYWYRQSLGQGLEFLIYFQGNSAPDKSGLPSDRFSAERTGGSVSTLTIQRTQQEDSAVYLCASSFRLADQETQYFGPGTRLLVL.

This chain connects TRBV12-3 or TRBV12-4 to TRBJ2-1; D is unresolved. There are 14 residues in the CDR3. Trimming removed 4 bases at V and 5 bases at J, with 12 bases between. Here the CDR3 reads CASSSPGSNNEQFF. CDR3 in DNA: TGTGCCAGCAGTTCCCCCGGCAGTAACAATGAGCAGTTCTTC.

The rearrangement links TRBV11-1 to TRBJ2-5, with D possibly matching TRBD2 (5 bases). The V gene lost 5 bases and the J gene lost 11 bases, with 24 bases spanning the gap. This CDR3 contains 15 residues. Looked up from germline, CDR1 is SGHAT and CDR2 is FQDESV (reference sequence). The CDR3 coding sequence is TGTGCCAGCAGCCCTACGGGGATAAGAAATGGGGAGCAGTACTTC. Its protein product is CASSPTGIRNGEQYF.

This clonotype was recorded a few times. This chain links TRBV20-1 with TRBJ1-1; D is perhaps TRBD1 (5 bases). The CDR3 sequence is 14 residues long. Germline V gene data show CDR1 as DFQATT and CDR2 as SNEGSKA (reference sequence). The V gene lost 5 bases and the J gene lost 0 bases, with 13 bases spanning the gap. CDR3 in DNA: TGCAGTGCTTCCCGGACAACCATGAACACTGAAGCTTTCTTT. This sequence encodes CSASRTTMNTEAFF.

V usage is TRBV7-9 and J usage is TRBJ2-3; 7 bases map to TRBD2. Germline V CDR1 and CDR2: SEHNR, FQNEAQ (reference sequence). The CDR3 is made up of 16 amino acids. J lost 1 base, V lost 5 bases, and 9 bases had no gene match. The CDR3 DNA follows: TGTGCCAGCAGCGCGTTACGGGGAGGGGGCACAGATACGCAGTATTTT. Amino acid sequence: CASSALRGGGTDTQYF.

The genes are TRBV7-2 and TRBJ2-3; D uncertain. V gave up 6 bases and J gave up 6 bases, with 7 bases separating them. CDR3 length: 11 amino acids. From germline, CDR1 is SGHTA and CDR2 FQGNSA. CDR3 coding DNA: TGTGCCAGCAGGGGGTTTGATACGCAGTATTTT. Its translation is CASRGFDTQYF.

The J gene is TRBJ2-7, the V gene TRBV6-1; no clear D. The V end lost 3 bases, the J end lost 0 bases, and 12 bases lay between the germline ends. CDR1 MNHNS and CDR2 SASEGT come from the germline V gene. The CDR3 contains 15 residues. The CDR3, as DNA: TGTGCCAGCAGTGAGAACCACTGGATCTCCTACGAGCAGTACGTC. As protein: CASSENHWISYEQYV.

The chain is built from TRBV4-1 and TRBJ1-4; D not resolved. Trimming shortened V by 1 base and J by 8 bases, and 8 bases separated the two germline ends. Per germline, CDR1 MGHRA and CDR2 YSYEKL. CDR3 length: 13 amino acids. Here the CDR3 DNA reads TGCGCCAGCAGCCAAGGCAGAGCCGAAAAACTGTTTTTT. Amino acids: CASSQGRAEKLFF.